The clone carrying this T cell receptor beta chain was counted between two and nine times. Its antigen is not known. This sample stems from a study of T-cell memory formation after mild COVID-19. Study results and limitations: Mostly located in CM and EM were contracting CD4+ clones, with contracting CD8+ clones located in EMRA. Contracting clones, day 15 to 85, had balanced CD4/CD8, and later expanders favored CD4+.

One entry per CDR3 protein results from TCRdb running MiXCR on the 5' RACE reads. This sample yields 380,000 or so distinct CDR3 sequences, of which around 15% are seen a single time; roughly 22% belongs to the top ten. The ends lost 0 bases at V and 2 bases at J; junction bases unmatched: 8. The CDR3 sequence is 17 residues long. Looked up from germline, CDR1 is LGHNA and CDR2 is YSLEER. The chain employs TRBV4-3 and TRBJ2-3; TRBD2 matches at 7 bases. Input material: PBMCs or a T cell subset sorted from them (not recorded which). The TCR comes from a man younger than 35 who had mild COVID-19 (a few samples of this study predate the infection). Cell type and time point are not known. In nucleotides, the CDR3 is TGCGCCAGCAGCCAAGATTATCGGGGGGTACTCACAGATACGCAGTATTTT. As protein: CASSQDYRGVLTDTQYF.